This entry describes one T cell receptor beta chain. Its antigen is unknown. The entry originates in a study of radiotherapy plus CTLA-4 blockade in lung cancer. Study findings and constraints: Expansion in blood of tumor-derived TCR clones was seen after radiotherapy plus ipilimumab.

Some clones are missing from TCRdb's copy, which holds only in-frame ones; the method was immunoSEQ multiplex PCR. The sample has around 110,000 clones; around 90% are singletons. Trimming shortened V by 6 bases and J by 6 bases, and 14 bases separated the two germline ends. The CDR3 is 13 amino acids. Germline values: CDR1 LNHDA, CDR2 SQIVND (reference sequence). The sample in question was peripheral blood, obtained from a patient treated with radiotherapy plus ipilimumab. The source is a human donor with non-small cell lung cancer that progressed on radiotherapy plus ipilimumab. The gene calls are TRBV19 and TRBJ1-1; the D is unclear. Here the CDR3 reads CASSPATLAEAFF. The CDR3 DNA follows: TGTGCCAGTAGCCCCGCTACACTAGCTGAAGCTTTCTTT.